This is a list of T cell receptor beta chains from one sample in a study of T-cell reconstitution after alpha-beta-depleted transplantation in children. TCRdb passed the PCR reads through MiXCR, listing each CDR3 protein once. The sample consists of fewer than 250,000 distinct CDR3 sequences, 8.2% of them appearing once. Sequenced here: PBMCs, mostly from graft donor cells, sampled 180 days after TCRalphabeta/CD19-depleted stem cell transplant. These receptors all come from a male patient aged 5 to 17 who had a stem cell transplant for acute lymphoblastic leukemia, so the T cells may come from the graft donor. CDR3s include the opening cysteine and the closing phenylalanine or tryptophan. D genes are given only for firm matches. Clone size, where shown, is once, few, many, or a class for clones that have expanded.

v_gene	j_gene	d_gene	abundance	CDR3aa	CDR3nt
TRBV6-1	TRBJ1-5	NA	NA	CASTIQGTGNQPQHF	TGTGCCAGCACTATACAGGGAACGGGCAATCAGCCCCAGCATTTT
TRBV10-2	TRBJ2-5	NA	NA	CASSERDPRAFHQETQYF	TGCGCCAGCAGTGAGAGAGACCCAAGGGCTTTCCACCAAGAGACCCAGTACTTC
TRBV15	TRBJ2-3	TRBD1	many	CATSLLRTGERDTQYF	TGTGCCACCAGCCTGCTGCGGACAGGGGAACGAGATACGCAGTATTTT
TRBV6-5	TRBJ2-7	NA	NA	CASTYSEVGEQYF	TGTGCCAGCACCTACTCCGAGGTTGGCGAGCAGTACTTC
TRBV24-1	TRBJ2-1	NA	many	CATSDKTGREQFF	TGTGCCACCAGTGACAAAACCGGGAGAGAGCAGTTCTTC
TRBV11-3	TRBJ1-1	NA	many	CASSSGHNTEAFF	TGTGCCAGCAGCTCTGGTCATAACACTGAAGCTTTCTTT
TRBV20-1	TRBJ1-2	TRBD1	many	CSAPDRGHGYTF	TGCAGTGCCCCGGACAGGGGACATGGCTACACCTTC
TRBV7-9	TRBJ2-7	NA	many	CASSLSETPEQYF	TGTGCCAGCAGCTTATCTGAAACCCCCGAGCAGTACTTC
TRBV11-2	TRBJ2-3	NA	many	CASSPQRLSTDTQYF	TGTGCCAGCAGCCCGCAACGACTAAGCACAGATACGCAGTATTTT
TRBV7-9	TRBJ2-7	NA	many	CASEHSGDYEQYF	TGTGCCAGCGAGCATTCCGGGGACTACGAGCAGTACTTC
TRBV12-5	TRBJ2-2	NA	many	CANISGRRGPGELFF	TGTGCTAACATCTCGGGGCGAAGGGGTCCCGGGGAGCTGTTTTTT
TRBV12-5	TRBJ2-2	TRBD2	many	CASGPLGGARTGELFF	TGTGCTAGTGGTCCCCTCGGGGGGGCTAGGACCGGGGAGCTGTTTTTT
TRBV28	TRBJ2-1	TRBD2	many	CASSSFPKTSSPGNEQFF	TGTGCCAGCAGTTCCTTCCCTAAGACTAGCTCTCCGGGGAATGAGCAGTTCTTC
TRBV3-1	TRBJ2-1	NA	many	CASSQVRMSYNEQFF	TGTGCCAGCAGCCAAGTGCGGATGTCCTACAATGAGCAGTTCTTC
TRBV5-1	TRBJ2-7	NA	NA	CASSLGRPDEQYF	TGCGCCAGCAGCTTGGGACGACCGGACGAGCAGTACTTC
TRBV7-9	TRBJ1-1	NA	many	CASSFEAKNTEAFF	TGTGCCAGCAGCTTTGAGGCTAAGAACACTGAAGCTTTCTTT
TRBV20-1	TRBJ2-7	NA	many	CSARGHFGEQYF	TGCAGTGCTAGAGGGCATTTCGGCGAGCAGTACTTC
TRBV7-3	TRBJ2-3	TRBD2	many	CASSQLAIVTDTQYF	TGTGCCAGCAGCCAACTAGCGATTGTCACAGATACGCAGTATTTT
TRBV7-9	TRBJ2-1	TRBD2	many	CASRNLLAGGPGNEQFF	TGTGCCAGCAGAAATTTACTAGCGGGAGGGCCGGGTAATGAGCAGTTCTTC
TRBV7-6	TRBJ2-4	NA	many	CASSQSIGGAWDIQYF	TGTGCCAGCAGCCAGTCTATTGGGGGCGCTTGGGACATTCAGTACTTC
TRBV20-1	TRBJ2-1	TRBD2	many	CSAKGTSRYNEQFF	TGCAGTGCTAAAGGGACTAGCCGCTACAATGAGCAGTTCTTC
TRBV9	TRBJ1-2	NA	many	CASSGVLYGYTF	TGTGCCAGCAGCGGGGTACTCTATGGCTACACCTTC
TRBV20-1	TRBJ1-2	NA	many	CSARVGGAEGYTF	TGCAGTGCTAGAGTAGGGGGGGCGGAAGGCTACACCTTC